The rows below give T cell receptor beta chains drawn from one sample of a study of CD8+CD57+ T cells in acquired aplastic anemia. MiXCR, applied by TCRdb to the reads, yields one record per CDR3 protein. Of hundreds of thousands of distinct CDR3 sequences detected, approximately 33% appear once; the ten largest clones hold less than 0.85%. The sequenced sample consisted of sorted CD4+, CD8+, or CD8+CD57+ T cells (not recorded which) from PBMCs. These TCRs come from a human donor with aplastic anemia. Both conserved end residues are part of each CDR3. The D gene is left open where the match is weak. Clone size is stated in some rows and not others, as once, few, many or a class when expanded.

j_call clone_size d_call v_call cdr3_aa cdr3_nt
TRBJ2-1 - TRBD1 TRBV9 CASSVDGQGAYNEQFF TGTGCCAGTAGCGTAGACGGACAGGGGGCTTACAATGAGCAGTTCTTC
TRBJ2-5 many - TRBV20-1 CSASSDRETQYF TGCAGTGCTAGCAGTGACAGAGAGACCCAGTACTTC
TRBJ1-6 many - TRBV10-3 CATTGAGAGGNSPLHF TGTGCCACCACGGGTGCTGGTGCGGGAGGAAATTCACCCCTCCACTTT
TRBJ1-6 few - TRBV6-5 CASSFEPNNSPLHF TGTGCCAGCAGTTTCGAACCAAATAATTCACCCCTCCACTTT
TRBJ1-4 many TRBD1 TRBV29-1 CSVISTGDGNEKLFF TGCAGCGTCATCTCGACAGGGGATGGTAATGAAAAACTGTTTTTT
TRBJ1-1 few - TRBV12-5 CASGLGGYTEAFF TGTGCTAGTGGTTTGGGGGGCTACACTGAAGCTTTCTTT
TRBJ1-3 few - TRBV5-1 CASSLAPGVGNTIYF TGCGCCAGCAGCTTGGCTCCCGGGGTTGGAAACACCATATATTTT
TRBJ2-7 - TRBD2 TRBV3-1 CASSQERDPGGRTRSYEQYF TGTGCCAGCAGCCAAGAGAGGGACCCGGGAGGCAGAACGAGGTCCTACGAGCAGTACTTC
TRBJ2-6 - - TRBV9 CASSVGDSGANVLTF TGTGCCAGCAGCGTAGGTGACTCTGGGGCCAACGTCCTGACTTTC
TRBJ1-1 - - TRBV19 CASTSRRWGGNTEAFF TGTGCCAGTACCTCGAGGAGGTGGGGGGGGAACACTGAAGCTTTCTTT
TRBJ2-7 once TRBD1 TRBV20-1 CSVDRGYEQYF TGCAGTGTTGACAGGGGCTACGAGCAGTACTTC
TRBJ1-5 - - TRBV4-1 CASSQDPGTGNQPQHF TGCGCCAGCAGCCAAGATCCAGGGACGGGCAATCAGCCCCAGCATTTT
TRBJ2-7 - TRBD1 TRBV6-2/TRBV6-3 CASSYRRGRPGFPAYEQYF TGTGCCAGCAGTTACCGCAGGGGGCGACCGGGTTTTCCCGCCTACGAGCAGTACTTC
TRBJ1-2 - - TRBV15 CATSRYTGINYGYTF TGTGCCACCAGCAGATATACCGGGATAAACTATGGCTACACCTTC
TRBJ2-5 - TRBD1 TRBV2 CASTPTGGQTQYF TGTGCCAGCACTCCGACAGGGGGCCAGACCCAGTACTTC
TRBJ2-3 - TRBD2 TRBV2 CASSEAPLAGRTDTQYF TGTGCCAGCAGTGAAGCGCCCCTAGCGGGGCGCACAGATACGCAGTATTTT
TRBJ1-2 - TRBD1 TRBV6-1 CASSQATGFVGYTF TGTGCCAGCAGTCAAGCGACAGGGTTTGTTGGCTACACCTTC
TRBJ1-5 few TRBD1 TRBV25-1 CASSTGVSQPQHF TGTGCCAGCAGTACAGGGGTATCGCAGCCCCAGCATTTT
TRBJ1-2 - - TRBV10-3 CAIWVQGSGYTF TGTGCCATCTGGGTTCAGGGGAGCGGCTACACCTTC
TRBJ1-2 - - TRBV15 CATPRDSTLNYGYTF TGTGCCACCCCCAGAGATAGTACGTTGAACTATGGCTACACCTTC
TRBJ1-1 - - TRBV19 CASSAGGITEAFF TGTGCCAGTAGTGCGGGGGGGATAACTGAAGCTTTCTTT
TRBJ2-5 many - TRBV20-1 CSAPGQEETQYF TGCAGTGCCCCCGGGCAGGAAGAGACCCAGTACTTC
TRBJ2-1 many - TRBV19 CASRAGVSEQFF TGTGCCAGTAGAGCAGGGGTTAGTGAGCAGTTCTTC
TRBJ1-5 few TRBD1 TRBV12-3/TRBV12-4 CASRRDRDQPQHF TGTGCCAGCAGGAGGGACAGGGATCAGCCCCAGCATTTT
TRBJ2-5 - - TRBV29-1 CSVENRGAGQETQYF TGCAGCGTTGAAAACAGGGGAGCGGGCCAAGAGACCCAGTACTTC
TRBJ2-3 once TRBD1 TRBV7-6 CASSLTHRRQGSTDTQYF TGTGCCAGCAGCCTAACCCACAGGCGACAGGGGAGCACAGATACGCAGTATTTT
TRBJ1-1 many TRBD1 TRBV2 CASSLLTGETEAFF TGTGCCAGCAGCCTTCTCACAGGGGAGACTGAAGCTTTCTTT
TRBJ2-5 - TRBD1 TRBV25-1 CASARGQEETQYF TGTGCCAGCGCAAGGGGACAGGAAGAGACCCAGTACTTC
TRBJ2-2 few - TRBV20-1 CSARRGATNTGELFF TGCAGTGCTAGAAGAGGTGCAACGAACACCGGGGAGCTGTTTTTT
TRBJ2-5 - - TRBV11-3 CASSPQHIANNGETQYF TGTGCCAGCAGCCCTCAACACATAGCAAATAACGGAGAGACCCAGTACTTC
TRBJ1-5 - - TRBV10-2 CASSQGTQPQHF TGCGCCAGCAGTCAGGGTACTCAGCCCCAGCATTTT
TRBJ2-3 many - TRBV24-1 CATSDQTGTDTQYF TGTGCCACCAGTGACCAAACAGGGACAGATACGCAGTATTTT
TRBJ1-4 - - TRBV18 CASSPPSEYGIEKLFF TGTGCCAGCTCACCACCGTCAGAGTACGGCATAGAAAAACTGTTTTTT
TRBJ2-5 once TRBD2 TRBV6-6 CASSKPRTSGSLGTQYF TGTGCCAGCAGTAAGCCTCGGACTAGCGGGAGTTTAGGGACCCAGTACTTC
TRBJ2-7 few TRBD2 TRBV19 CASSPRLAGVWSYEQYF TGTGCCAGCAGCCCCCGACTAGCGGGAGTCTGGTCCTACGAGCAGTACTTC
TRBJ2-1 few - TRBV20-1 CSAASNEQFF TGCAGTGCTGCCAGTAATGAGCAGTTCTTC
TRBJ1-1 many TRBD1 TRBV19 CASRLRTGMMNTEAFF TGTGCCAGTAGACTTCGGACAGGGATGATGAACACTGAAGCTTTCTTT
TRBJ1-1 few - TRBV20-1 CSARDTLVNTEAFF TGCAGTGCTAGAGATACACTGGTGAACACTGAAGCTTTCTTT
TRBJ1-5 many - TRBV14 CASSRTVNQPQHF TGTGCCAGCAGTCGGACAGTCAATCAGCCCCAGCATTTT
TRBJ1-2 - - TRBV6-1 CASSGTTVNYGYTF TGTGCCAGCAGTGGGACGACGGTTAACTATGGCTACACCTTC
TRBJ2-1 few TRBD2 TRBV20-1 CSAVSGRGYEQFF TGCAGTGCTGTGAGCGGGAGGGGGTATGAGCAGTTCTTC
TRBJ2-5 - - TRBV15 CATSREGAARGETQYF TGTGCCACCAGCAGAGAGGGGGCTGCGAGGGGAGAGACCCAGTACTTC
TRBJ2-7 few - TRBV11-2 CASSLSIGRPGSYEQYF TGTGCCAGCAGCTTATCTATCGGCAGGCCAGGCTCCTACGAGCAGTACTTC
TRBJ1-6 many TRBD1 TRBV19 CASKTGTANSPLHF TGTGCCAGTAAGACCGGGACAGCTAATTCACCCCTCCACTTT
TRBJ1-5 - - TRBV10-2 CASSFRERNQPQHF TGCGCCAGCAGCTTTAGGGAACGCAATCAGCCCCAGCATTTT
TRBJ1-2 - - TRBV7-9 CASSLGLGYTF TGTGCCAGCAGCTTAGGGCTAGGCTACACCTTC
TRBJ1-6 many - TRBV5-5 CASSLEENDSPLHF TGTGCCAGCAGCTTGGAGGAAAACGATTCACCCCTCCACTTT
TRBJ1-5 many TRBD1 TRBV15 CATREEGANLQPQHF TGTGCCACCAGGGAGGAGGGGGCGAACCTTCAGCCCCAGCATTTT
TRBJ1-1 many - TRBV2 CASIVGGGTEAFF TGTGCCAGCATAGTAGGGGGTGGGACTGAAGCTTTCTTT
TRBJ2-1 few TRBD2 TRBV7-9 CASSLSGGAVEQFF TGTGCCAGCAGTTTAAGCGGGGGGGCCGTTGAGCAGTTCTTC